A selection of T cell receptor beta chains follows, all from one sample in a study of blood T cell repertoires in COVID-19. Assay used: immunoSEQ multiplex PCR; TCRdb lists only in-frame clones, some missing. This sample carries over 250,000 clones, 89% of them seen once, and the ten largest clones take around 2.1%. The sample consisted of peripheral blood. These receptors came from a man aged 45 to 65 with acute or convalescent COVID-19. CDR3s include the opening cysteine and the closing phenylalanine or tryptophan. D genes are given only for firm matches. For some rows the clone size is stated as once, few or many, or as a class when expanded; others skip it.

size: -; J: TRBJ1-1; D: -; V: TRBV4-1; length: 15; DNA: TGCGCCAGCAGCCAAGTAATTCCTTTGAACACTGAAGCTTTCTTT; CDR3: CASSQVIPLNTEAFF
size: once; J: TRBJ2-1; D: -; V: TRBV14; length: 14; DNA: TGTGCCAGCAGCCCCTGGGGAGGCGACAATGAGCAGTTCTTC; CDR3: CASSPWGGDNEQFF
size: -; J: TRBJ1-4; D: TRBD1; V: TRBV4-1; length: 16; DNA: TGCGCCAGCAGCCAAGATATAGGACAGGGGGGAAAAAAACTGTTTTTT; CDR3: CASSQDIGQGGKKLFF
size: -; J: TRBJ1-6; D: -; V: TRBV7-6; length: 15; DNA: TGTGCCAGCAGCTTAGAGGGGGGGCAAGGTTCACCCCTCCACTTT; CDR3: CASSLEGGQGSPLHF
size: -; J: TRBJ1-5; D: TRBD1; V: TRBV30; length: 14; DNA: TGTGCCTGGAGTGTACAGGGGGGCAATCAGCCCCAGCATTTT; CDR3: CAWSVQGGNQPQHF
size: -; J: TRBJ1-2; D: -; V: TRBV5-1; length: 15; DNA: TGCGCCAGCAAGACCCTCACCGGAGTTAACTATGGCTACACCTTC; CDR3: CASKTLTGVNYGYTF
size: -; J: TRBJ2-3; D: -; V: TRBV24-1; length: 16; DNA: TGTGCCACCAGTGTGGGGGGGCGATCCGGTGCAGATACGCAGTATTTT; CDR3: CATSVGGRSGADTQYF
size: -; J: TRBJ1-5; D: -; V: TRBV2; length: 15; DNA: TGTGCCAGCAAGACAGATTTAGTTAGCAATCAGCCCCAGCATTTT; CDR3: CASKTDLVSNQPQHF
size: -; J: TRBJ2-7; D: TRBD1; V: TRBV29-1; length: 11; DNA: TGCAGCGTACAGGGGGCGGGGGAGCAGTACTTC; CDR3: CSVQGAGEQYF
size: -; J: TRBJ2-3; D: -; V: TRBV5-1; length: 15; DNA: TGCGCCAGCAGCCTGCAGAGCGGAAGAACAGATACGCAGTATTTT; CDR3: CASSLQSGRTDTQYF
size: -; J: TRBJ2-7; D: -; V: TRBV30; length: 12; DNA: TGTGCCTTCTCCGGGGTGTCCTACGAGCAGTACTTC; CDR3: CAFSGVSYEQYF
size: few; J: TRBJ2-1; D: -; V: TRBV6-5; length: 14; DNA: TGTGCCAGCACAGGCCCCTTTTCCTACAATGAGCAGTTCTTC; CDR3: CASTGPFSYNEQFF
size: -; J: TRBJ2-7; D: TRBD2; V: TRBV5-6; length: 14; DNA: TGTGCCAGCAGCTTGGGGCGGGGGGCGAGGGAGCAGTACTTC; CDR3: CASSLGRGAREQYF
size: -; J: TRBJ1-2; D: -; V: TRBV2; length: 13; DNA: TGTGCCAGCAGTGTTCAGGGGATGGATGGCTACACCTTC; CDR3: CASSVQGMDGYTF
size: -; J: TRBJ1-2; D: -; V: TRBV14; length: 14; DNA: TGTGCCAGCAGTCCGTCGGGAAACTTCTATGGCTACACCTTC; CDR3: CASSPSGNFYGYTF
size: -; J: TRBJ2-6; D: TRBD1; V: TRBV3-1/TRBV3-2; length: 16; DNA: TGTGCCAGCAGGGTTACAGGGGGCGCTGGGGCCAACGTCCTGACTTTC; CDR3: CASRVTGGAGANVLTF
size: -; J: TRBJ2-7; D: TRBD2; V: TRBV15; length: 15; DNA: TGTGCCACCAGTTTAAACCGGGAGGGAGTCTACGAGCAGTACTTC; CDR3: CATSLNREGVYEQYF
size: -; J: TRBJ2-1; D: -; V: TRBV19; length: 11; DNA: TGTGCCAGTAGTGTTAACAATGAGCAGTTCTTC; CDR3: CASSVNNEQFF
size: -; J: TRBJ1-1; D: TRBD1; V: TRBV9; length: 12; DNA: TGTGCCAGCAGCGTAGGGACAGGGGAAGCTTTCTTT; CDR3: CASSVGTGEAFF
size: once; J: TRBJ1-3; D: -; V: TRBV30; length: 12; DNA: TGTGCCTGGAGCCCGTCTGGAAACACCATATATTTT; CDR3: CAWSPSGNTIYF
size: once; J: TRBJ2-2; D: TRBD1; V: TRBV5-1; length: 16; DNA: TGCGCCAGCAGCTTCTCGACAGGGGGCAACACCGGGGAGCTGTTTTTT; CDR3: CASSFSTGGNTGELFF
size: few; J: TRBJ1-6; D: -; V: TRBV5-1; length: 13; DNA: TGCGCCAGCAGCTTTTCTGAGAATTCACCCCTCCACTTT; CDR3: CASSFSENSPLHF
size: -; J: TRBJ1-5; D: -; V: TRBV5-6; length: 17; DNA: TGTGCCAGCAGCCTTTCCGTGCAGGGATTTAGCAATCAGCCCCAGCATTTT; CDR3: CASSLSVQGFSNQPQHF
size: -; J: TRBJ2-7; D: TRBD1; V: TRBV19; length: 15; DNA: TGTGCCAGTAGTCGTGGGACAGGGGATAGGTACGAGCAGTACTTC; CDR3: CASSRGTGDRYEQYF
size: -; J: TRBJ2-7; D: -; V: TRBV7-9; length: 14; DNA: TGTGCCAGCAGCTCCGTTGGCGGATCCTACGAGCAGTACTTC; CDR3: CASSSVGGSYEQYF
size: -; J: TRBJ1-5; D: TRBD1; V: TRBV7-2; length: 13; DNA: TGTGCCAGCAGCTTGGGGGACAGGACGCCCCAGCATTTT; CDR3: CASSLGDRTPQHF
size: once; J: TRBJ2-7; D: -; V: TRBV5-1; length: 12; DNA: TGCGCCAGCAGCTTGGACTTCTACGAGCAGTACTTC; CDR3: CASSLDFYEQYF
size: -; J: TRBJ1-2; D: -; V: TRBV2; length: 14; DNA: TGTGCCAGCAGTGAATGGGCAGGGAACTATGGCTACACCTTC; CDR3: CASSEWAGNYGYTF
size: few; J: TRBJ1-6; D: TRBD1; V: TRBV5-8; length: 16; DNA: TGTGCCAGCAGCCACGGACAGGGGGCGGGTAATTCACCCCTCCACTTT; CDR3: CASSHGQGAGNSPLHF
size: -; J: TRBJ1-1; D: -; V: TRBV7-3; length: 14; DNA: TGTGCCAGCAGTCTTTTGGGGGGTCAAACTGAAGCTTTCTTT; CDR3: CASSLLGGQTEAFF
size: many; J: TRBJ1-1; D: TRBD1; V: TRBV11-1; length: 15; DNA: TGTGCCAGCAGCCCAGAACAGGGGGCAGACACTGAAGCTTTCTTT; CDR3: CASSPEQGADTEAFF
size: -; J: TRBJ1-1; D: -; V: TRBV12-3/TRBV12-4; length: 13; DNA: TGTGCCAGCAGTCCCCCCAAGAACACTGAAGCTTTCTTT; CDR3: CASSPPKNTEAFF
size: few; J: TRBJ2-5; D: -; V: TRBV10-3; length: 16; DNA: TGTGCCATCAGTTCTGCTATCGGGTCAAGAAGGGAGACCCAGTACTTC; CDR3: CAISSAIGSRRETQYF
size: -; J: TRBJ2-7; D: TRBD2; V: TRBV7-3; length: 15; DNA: TGTGCCAGCAGCTTAACGCGGAGTAGCGGGGTTGAGCAGTACTTC; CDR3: CASSLTRSSGVEQYF
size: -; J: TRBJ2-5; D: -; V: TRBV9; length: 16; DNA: TGTGCCAGCAGCGTAGCTACAGGGTCAATCCTGGAGACCCAGTACTTC; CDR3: CASSVATGSILETQYF
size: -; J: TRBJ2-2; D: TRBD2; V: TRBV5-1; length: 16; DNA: TGCGCCAGCAGCGCGGGACTAGCGGCGGGGTCTCGGGAGCTGTTTTTT; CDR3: CASSAGLAAGSRELFF